The 16 T cell receptor beta chains presented below share a single source sample, sequenced in a study of blood T cell repertoires in COVID-19. Sequenced by immunoSEQ multiplex PCR; TCRdb stores in-frame clones only, minus some. The sample consists of around 43,000 clones, about 88% of them appearing once. Specimen: peripheral blood. Receptors originate from a human donor in a cohort sampled during active COVID-19.

V usage is TRBV6-5 and J usage is TRBJ2-7, with D unresolved. CDR1 is MNHEY, CDR2 SVGAGI, per germline. V dropped 6 bases and J dropped 2 bases, with 5 bases sitting between them. The length of the CDR3 is 11 residues. This chain's CDR3 is CASRNTYEQYF. The CDR3 nucleotides are TGTGCCAGCAGAAACACCTACGAGCAGTACTTC.

V is TRBV5-1 and J is TRBJ1-1, with D tentatively TRBD1 (6 bases). V dropped 4 bases and J dropped 1 base, with 11 bases sitting between them. Germline CDR1 reads SGHRS; CDR2 reads YFSETQ. The CDR3 has 14 residues. Here the CDR3 reads CASSPQTGNTEAFF. CDR3 nucleotide sequence: TGCGCCAGCAGCCCCCAGACAGGGAACACTGAAGCTTTCTTT.

V gene TRBV11-2 combines with J gene TRBJ2-2, with 9 bases identical to TRBD1. J was trimmed by 6 bases and V by 5 bases; bases with no gene match: 4. The length of the CDR3 is 14 residues. Germline V lookup: CDR1 SGHAT, CDR2 FQNNGV. CDR3 nucleotide sequence: TGTGCCAGCAGCACTGGACAGGGGCCCGGGGAGCTGTTTTTT. Translating gives CASSTGQGPGELFF.

The chain carries TRBV19 and TRBJ1-5; TRBD1 is a possible D gene (5 bases). This CDR3 has 15 residues. Germline-derived CDR1 and CDR2 are LNHDA and SQIVND (reference sequence). Trimming cost V 5 bases and J 0 bases, with 11 bases left between them. CDR3 in amino acids: CASSWGPTSNQPQHF. The CDR3 DNA reads TGTGCCAGTAGTTGGGGCCCAACTAGCAATCAGCCCCAGCATTTT.

This clone was seen once. The chain recombines TRBV5-6 with TRBJ1-2; maybe TRBD1 (5 bases). Germline V gene lookup returns CDR1 SGHDT and CDR2 YYEEEE. With 4 bases removed from V and 6 bases from J, the gap between germline ends came to 16 bases. CDR3 length equals 14 residues. The CDR3 sequence: CASSPDGRVDGYTF. The CDR3 nucleotides are TGTGCCAGCAGCCCCGACGGCAGGGTGGATGGCTACACCTTC.

Only a few counts were recorded for this clone. The rearrangement links TRBV7-2 to TRBJ2-7, with D maybe TRBD2 (5 bases). The CDR3 spans 12 residues. Germline CDR1 reads SGHTA; CDR2 reads FQGNSA. V lost 5 bases and J 3 bases, leaving 8 bases between the germline ends. The CDR3 is CASSRTSYEQYF. Written as DNA, the CDR3 is TGTGCCAGCAGCCGTACTAGCTACGAGCAGTACTTC.

This clone has only one observation. J is TRBJ2-4 and V is TRBV30; 8 bases are shared with TRBD1. Germline V lookup: CDR1 GTSNPN, CDR2 SVGIG (reference sequence). The CDR3 covers 14 residues. Trimming removed 4 bases from V and 5 bases from J; junction bases left unmatched: 7. The CDR3 DNA sequence: TGTGCCTGGAAGGGACAGGTAAGAGAAAACATTCAGTACTTC. It specifies CAWKGQVRENIQYF. Full variable domain (remainder filled in from reference TRBV30 and TRBJ2-4): SQTIHQWPATLVQPVGSPLSLECTVEGTSNPNLYWYRQAAGRGLQLLFYSVGIGQISSEVPQNLSASRPQDRQFILSSKKLLLSDSGFYLCAWKGQVRENIQYFGAGTRLSVL.

J is TRBJ2-2 and V is TRBV11-2; no firm D call. V lost 1 base and J 6 bases, leaving 18 bases between the germline ends. This CDR3 has 17 amino acids. Germline assignment: CDR1 SGHAT and CDR2 FQNNGV. In nucleotides, the CDR3 is TGTGCCAGCAGCTTAGCCCTTCGTCCTACGGGTCCCGGGGAGCTGTTTTTT. As protein: CASSLALRPTGPGELFF.

V is TRBV29-1 and J is TRBJ2-3; 10 bases align to TRBD2. V gave up 3 bases and J gave up 6 bases; unmatched junction bases: 15. Germline CDR1 SQVTM, CDR2 ANQGSEA. The CDR3 runs to 17 residues. The CDR3 DNA is TGCAGCGTTGATGCCCCCTGGGCTAGCGGGGGCAGGGATACGCAGTATTTT. Amino acids: CSVDAPWASGGRDTQYF.

The chain combines TRBV30 with TRBJ1-2; D is possibly TRBD1 (5 bases). Germline V gene sequence: CDR1 GTSNPN, CDR2 SVGIG (reference sequence). This CDR3 contains 12 residues. V lost 7 bases to trimming and J lost 4 bases, with 13 bases between them. This CDR3 is CAFGGTFYGYTF. The CDR3 region has the DNA TGTGCCTTCGGTGGGACTTTCTATGGCTACACCTTC.

The V call is TRBV2, the J call TRBJ1-1; tentative D call: TRBD1 (6 bases). CDR3 length: 12 residues. Germline V lookup: CDR1 SNHLY, CDR2 FYNNEI. Trimming removed 7 bases from V and 8 bases from J, with 14 bases in between. CDR3 residues: CASTADRREAFF. CDR3 DNA: TGTGCCAGCACCGCAGACAGGCGCGAAGCTTTCTTT.

This clone was seen only a few times. This rearrangement joins TRBV19 to TRBJ2-1; 9 nucleotides agree with TRBD2. J gave up 13 bases and V 3 bases, and 7 bases lay outside the gene matches. This CDR3 region has 13 residues. Germline V gene sequence: CDR1 LNHDA, CDR2 SQIVND (reference sequence). CDR3 residues: CASSIQTGTSQFF. The CDR3 coding sequence is TGTGCCAGTAGTATCCAAACCGGGACTAGCCAGTTCTTC.

As DNA, the CDR3 is TGTGCCAGCAGGTCACCTGCGGACTATGGCTACACCTTC. Its protein is CASRSPADYGYTF. The chain uses TRBV7-2 and TRBJ1-2; D call uncertain. This CDR3 region has 13 residues. Trimming took 6 bases from V and 3 from J, leaving 11 bases between them. Germline assignment: CDR1 SGHTA and CDR2 FQGNSA.

V and J are TRBV11-3 and TRBJ1-1; 7 bases align to TRBD1. The CDR3 runs 15 residues. The ends lost 4 bases at V and 4 bases at J; junction bases unmatched: 9. Germline CDR1 is SGHNT and CDR2 is YENEEA. This CDR3 reads CASSWGQSRRTEAFF. DNA of the CDR3: TGTGCCAGCAGCTGGGGACAGAGCCGGCGCACTGAAGCTTTCTTT.

The chain couples TRBV2 to TRBJ1-4; TRBD1 matches 8 bases. J was trimmed by 8 bases and V by 2 bases; bases with no gene match: 7. Germline loops: CDR1 SNHLY, CDR2 FYNNEI. The CDR3 contains 15 residues. The CDR3 DNA is TGTGCCAGCAGTGAATTCCAGGGGGCAGGGGAAAAACTGTTTTTT. Residues: CASSEFQGAGEKLFF. Combining the CDR3 with reference TRBV2 and TRBJ1-4 gives the whole variable domain EPEVTQTPSHQVTQMGQEVILRCVPISNHLYFYWYRQILGQKVEFLVSFYNNEISEKSEIFDDQFSVERPDGSNFTLKIRSTKLEDSAMYFCASSEFQGAGEKLFFGSGTQLSVL.

CDR3 protein: CASSQGQGAGQPQHF. CDR3 in DNA: TGCGCCAGCAGCCAAGGACAGGGGGCAGGTCAGCCCCAGCATTTT. The V and J genes are TRBV4-1 and TRBJ1-5; 10 bases line up with TRBD1. V gave up 1 base and J gave up 6 bases; unmatched junction bases: 3. The germline V gene has CDR1 MGHRA and CDR2 YSYEKL. The CDR3 has 15 amino acids.